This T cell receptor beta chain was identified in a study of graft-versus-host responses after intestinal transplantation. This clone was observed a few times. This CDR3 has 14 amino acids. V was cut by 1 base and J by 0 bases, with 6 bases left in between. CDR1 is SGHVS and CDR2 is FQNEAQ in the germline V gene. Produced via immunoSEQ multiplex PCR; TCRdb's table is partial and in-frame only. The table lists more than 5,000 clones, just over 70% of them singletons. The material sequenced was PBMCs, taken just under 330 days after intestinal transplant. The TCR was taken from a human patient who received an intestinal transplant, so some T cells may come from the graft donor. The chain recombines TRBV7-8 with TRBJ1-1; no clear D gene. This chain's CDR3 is CASSLVALNTEAFF. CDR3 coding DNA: TGTGCCAGCAGCTTAGTTGCTTTGAACACTGAAGCTTTCTTT.